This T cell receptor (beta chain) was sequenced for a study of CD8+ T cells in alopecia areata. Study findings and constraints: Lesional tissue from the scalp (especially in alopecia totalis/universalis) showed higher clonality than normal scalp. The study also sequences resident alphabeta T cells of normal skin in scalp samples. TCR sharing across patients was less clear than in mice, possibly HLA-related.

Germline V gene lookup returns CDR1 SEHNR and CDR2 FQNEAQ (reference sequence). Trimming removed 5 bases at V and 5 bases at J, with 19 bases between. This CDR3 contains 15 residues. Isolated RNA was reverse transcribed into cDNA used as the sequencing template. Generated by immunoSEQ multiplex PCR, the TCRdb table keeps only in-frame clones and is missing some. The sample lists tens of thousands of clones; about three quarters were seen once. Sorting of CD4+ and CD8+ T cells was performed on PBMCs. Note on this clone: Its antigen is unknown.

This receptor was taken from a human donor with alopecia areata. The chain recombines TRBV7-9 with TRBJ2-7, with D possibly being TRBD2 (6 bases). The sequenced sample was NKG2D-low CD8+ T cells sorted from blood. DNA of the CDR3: TGTGCCAGCAGCCCGAGGGAGGAGAAGTCTGACGAGCAGTACTTC. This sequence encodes CASSPREEKSDEQYF.